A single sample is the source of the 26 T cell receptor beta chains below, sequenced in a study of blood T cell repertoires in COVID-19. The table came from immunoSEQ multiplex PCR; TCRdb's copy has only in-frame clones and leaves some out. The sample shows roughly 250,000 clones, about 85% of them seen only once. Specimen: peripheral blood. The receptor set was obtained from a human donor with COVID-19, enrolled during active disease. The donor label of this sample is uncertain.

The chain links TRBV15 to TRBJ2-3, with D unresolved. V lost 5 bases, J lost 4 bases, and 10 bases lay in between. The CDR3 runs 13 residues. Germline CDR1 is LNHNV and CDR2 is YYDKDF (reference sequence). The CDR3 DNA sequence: TGTGCCACCAGCGTCGATCAGGCAGATACGCAGTATTTT. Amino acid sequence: CATSVDQADTQYF.

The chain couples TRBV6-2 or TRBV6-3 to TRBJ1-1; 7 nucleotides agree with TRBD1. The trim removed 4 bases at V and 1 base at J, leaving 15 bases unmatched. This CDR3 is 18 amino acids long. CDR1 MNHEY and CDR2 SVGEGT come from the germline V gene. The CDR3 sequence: CASSWDSYRALGNTEAFF. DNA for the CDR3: TGTGCCAGCAGTTGGGACAGCTACCGCGCCTTAGGGAACACTGAAGCTTTCTTT.

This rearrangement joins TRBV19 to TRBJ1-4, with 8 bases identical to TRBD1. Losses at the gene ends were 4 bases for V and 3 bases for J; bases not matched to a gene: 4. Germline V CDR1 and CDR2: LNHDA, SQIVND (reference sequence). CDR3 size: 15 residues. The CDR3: CASSTGQAANEKLFF. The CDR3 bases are TGTGCCAGTAGTACGGGACAGGCCGCTAATGAAAAACTGTTTTTT.

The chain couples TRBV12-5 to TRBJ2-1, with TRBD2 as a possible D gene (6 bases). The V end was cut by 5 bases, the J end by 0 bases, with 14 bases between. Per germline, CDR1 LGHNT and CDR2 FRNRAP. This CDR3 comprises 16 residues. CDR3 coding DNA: TGTGCTAGTGGTCCCGGGACTGGGGGCTCCTACAATGAGCAGTTCTTC. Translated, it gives CASGPGTGGSYNEQFF.

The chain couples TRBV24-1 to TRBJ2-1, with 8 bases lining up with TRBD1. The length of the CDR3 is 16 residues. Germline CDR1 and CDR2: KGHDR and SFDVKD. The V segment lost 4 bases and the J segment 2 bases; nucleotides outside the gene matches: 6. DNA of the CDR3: TGTGCCACCAGTGACGGACCGACAGGGGCCTACAATGAGCAGTTCTTC. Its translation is CATSDGPTGAYNEQFF.

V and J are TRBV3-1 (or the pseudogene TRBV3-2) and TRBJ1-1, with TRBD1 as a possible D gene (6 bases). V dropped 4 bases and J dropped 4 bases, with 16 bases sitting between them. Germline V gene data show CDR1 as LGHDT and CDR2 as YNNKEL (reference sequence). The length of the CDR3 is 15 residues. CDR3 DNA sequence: TGTGCCAGCAGCCGACGAGGGGGAGTTAGCACTGAAGCTTTCTTT. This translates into CASSRRGGVSTEAFF.

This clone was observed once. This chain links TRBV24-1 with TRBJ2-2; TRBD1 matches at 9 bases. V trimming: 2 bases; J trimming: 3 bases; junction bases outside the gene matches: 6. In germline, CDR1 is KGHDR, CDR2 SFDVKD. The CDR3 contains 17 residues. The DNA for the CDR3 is TGTGCCACCAGTGATTATATGGACAGGGGAGACACCGGGGAGCTGTTTTTT. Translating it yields CATSDYMDRGDTGELFF.

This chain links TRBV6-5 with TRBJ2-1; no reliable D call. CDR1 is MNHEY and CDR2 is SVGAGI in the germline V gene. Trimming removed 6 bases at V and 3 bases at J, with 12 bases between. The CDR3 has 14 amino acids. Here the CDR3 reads CASSPASVYNEQFF. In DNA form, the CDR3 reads TGTGCCAGCAGCCCCGCGTCGGTCTACAATGAGCAGTTCTTC.

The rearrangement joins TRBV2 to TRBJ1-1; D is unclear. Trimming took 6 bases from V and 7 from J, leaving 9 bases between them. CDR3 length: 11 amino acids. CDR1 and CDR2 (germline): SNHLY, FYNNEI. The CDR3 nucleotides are TGTGCCAGCAGCTATGACATTGAAGCTTTCTTT. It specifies CASSYDIEAFF.

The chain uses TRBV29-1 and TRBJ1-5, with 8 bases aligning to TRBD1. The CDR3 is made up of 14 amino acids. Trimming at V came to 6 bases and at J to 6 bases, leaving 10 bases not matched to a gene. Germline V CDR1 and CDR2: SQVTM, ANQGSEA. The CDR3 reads CSVVIGQGGQPQHF. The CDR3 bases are TGCAGCGTCGTTATTGGACAGGGTGGTCAGCCCCAGCATTTT.

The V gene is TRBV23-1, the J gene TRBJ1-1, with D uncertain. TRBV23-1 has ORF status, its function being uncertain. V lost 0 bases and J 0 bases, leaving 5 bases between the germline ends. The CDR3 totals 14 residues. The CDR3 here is CASSQSEMNTEAFF. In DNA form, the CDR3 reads TGCGCCAGCAGTCAATCTGAGATGAACACTGAAGCTTTCTTT.

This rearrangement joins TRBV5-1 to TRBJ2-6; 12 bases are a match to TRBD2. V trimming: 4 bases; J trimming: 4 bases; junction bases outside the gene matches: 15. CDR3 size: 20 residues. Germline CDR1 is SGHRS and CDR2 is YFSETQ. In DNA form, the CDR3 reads TGCGCCAGCAGCCCCCGAGGACTAGCGGGACCTCCGTCCGGGGCCAACGTCCTGACTTTC. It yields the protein CASSPRGLAGPPSGANVLTF. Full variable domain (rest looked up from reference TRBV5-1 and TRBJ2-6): KAGVTQTPRYLIKTRGQQVTLSCSPISGHRSVSWYQQTPGQGLQFLFEYFSETQRNKGNFPGRFSGRQFSNSRSEMNVSTLELGDSALYLCASSPRGLAGPPSGANVLTFGAGSRLTVL.

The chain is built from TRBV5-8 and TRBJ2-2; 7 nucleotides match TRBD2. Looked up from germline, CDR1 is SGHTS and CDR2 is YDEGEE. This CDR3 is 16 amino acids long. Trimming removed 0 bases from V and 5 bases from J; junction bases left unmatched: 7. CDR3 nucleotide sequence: TGTGCCAGCAGCTTGGGGCTAGCGGCGCTTACCGGGGAGCTGTTTTTT. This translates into CASSLGLAALTGELFF.

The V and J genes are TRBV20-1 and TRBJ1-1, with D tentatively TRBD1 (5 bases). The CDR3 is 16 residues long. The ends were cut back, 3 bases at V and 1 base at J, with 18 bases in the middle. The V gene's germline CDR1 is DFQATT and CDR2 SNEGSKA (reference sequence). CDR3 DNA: TGCAGTGCTAGTAGTTTGGGGCCCGGCGGGAACACTGAAGCTTTCTTT. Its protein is CSASSLGPGGNTEAFF.

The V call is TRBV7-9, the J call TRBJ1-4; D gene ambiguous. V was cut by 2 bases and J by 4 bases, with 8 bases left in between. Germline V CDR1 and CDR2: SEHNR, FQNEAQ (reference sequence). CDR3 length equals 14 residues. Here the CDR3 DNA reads TGTGCCAGCAGCTTAAGGACTGATAATGAAAAACTGTTTTTT. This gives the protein CASSLRTDNEKLFF. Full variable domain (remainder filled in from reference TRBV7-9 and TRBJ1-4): DTGVSQNPRHKITKRGQNVTFRCDPISEHNRLYWYRQTLGQGPEFLTYFQNEAQLEKSRLLSDRFSAERPKGSFSTLEIQRTEQGDSAMYLCASSLRTDNEKLFFGSGTQLSVL.

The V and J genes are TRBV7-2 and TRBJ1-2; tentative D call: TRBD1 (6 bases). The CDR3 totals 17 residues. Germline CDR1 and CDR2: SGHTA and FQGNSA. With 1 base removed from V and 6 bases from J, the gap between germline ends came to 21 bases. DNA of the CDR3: TGTGCCAGCAGCTTAGGTGGGGCACAGGGCCAGGTGGATGGCTACACCTTC. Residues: CASSLGGAQGQVDGYTF.

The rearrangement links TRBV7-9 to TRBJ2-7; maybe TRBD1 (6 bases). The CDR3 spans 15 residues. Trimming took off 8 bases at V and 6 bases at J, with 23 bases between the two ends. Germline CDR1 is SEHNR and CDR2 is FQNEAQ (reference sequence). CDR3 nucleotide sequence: TGTGCCAGCTTTCCACCGGGACAAGGTGTCAGCGAGCAGTACTTC. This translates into CASFPPGQGVSEQYF.

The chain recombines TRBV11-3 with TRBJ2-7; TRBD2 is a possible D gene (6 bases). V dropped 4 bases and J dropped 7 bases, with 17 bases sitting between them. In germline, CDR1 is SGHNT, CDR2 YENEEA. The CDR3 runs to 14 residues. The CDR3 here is CASSSTRGRGEQYF. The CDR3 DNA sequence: TGTGCCAGCAGCTCGACTAGAGGTAGGGGAGAGCAGTACTTC.

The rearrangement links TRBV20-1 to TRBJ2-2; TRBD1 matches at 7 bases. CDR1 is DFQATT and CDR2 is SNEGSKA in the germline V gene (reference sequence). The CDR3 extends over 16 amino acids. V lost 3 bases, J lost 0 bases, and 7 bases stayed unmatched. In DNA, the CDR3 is TGCAGTGCTAGTAAAGCGCAGGGGGCGAACACCGGGGAGCTGTTTTTT. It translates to CSASKAQGANTGELFF.

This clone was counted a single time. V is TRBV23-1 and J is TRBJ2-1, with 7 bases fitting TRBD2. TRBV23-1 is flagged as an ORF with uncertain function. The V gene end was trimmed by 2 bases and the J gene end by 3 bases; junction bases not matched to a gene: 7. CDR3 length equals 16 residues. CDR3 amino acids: CASSQPSGLSYNEQFF. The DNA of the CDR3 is TGCGCCAGCAGTCAACCTAGCGGACTAAGCTACAATGAGCAGTTCTTC.

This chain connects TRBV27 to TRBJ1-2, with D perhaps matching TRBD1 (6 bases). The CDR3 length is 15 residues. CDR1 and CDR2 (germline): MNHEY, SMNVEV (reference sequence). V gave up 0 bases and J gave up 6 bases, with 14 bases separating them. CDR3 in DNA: TGTGCCAGCAGTTTATCCGGGGGGCGGGGGAATGGCTACACCTTC. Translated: CASSLSGGRGNGYTF.

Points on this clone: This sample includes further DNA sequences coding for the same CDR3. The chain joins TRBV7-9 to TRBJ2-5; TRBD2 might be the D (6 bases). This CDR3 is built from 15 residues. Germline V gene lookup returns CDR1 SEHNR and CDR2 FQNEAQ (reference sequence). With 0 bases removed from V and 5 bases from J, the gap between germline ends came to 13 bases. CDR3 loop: CASSLASSGRETQYF. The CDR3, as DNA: TGTGCCAGCAGCTTAGCGTCTTCAGGGAGGGAGACCCAGTACTTC.

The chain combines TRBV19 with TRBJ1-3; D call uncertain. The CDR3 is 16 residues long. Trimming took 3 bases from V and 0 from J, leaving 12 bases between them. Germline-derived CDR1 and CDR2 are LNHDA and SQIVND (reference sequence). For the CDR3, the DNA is TGTGCCAGTAGTATCGGAGCTTCCCGCTCTGGAAACACCATATATTTT. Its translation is CASSIGASRSGNTIYF. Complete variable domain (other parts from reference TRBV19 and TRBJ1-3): DGGITQSPKYLFRKEGQNVTLSCEQNLNHDAMYWYRQDPGQGLRLIYYSQIVNDFQKGDIAEGYSVSREKKESFPLTVTSAQKNPTAFYLCASSIGASRSGNTIYFGEGSWLTVV.

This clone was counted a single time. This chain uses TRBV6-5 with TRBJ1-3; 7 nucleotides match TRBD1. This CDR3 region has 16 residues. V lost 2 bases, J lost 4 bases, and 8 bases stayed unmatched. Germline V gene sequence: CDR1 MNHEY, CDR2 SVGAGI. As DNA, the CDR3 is TGTGCCAGCAGTTACGGGGGGACAGAGGCAGGAAACACCATATATTTT. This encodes CASSYGGTEAGNTIYF.

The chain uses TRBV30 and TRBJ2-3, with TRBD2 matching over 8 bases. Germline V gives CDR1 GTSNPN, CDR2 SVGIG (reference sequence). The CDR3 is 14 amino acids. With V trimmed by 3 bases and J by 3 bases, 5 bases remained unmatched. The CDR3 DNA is TGTGCCTGGAGCCCGGGAGGGCCAACAGATACGCAGTATTTT. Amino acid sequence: CAWSPGGPTDTQYF.

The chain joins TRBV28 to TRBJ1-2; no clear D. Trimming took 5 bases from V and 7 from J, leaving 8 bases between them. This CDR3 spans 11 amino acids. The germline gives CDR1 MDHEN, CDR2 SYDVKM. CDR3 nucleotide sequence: TGTGCCAGCAGTCACCGGGGTGGCTACACCTTC. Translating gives CASSHRGGYTF.